This T cell receptor beta chain was captured in a study of T cell changes during pregnancy in multiple sclerosis. Looked up from germline, CDR1 is SGHNT and CDR2 is YYREEE (reference sequence). The CDR3 totals 15 residues. V lost 1 base and J 5 bases, leaving 15 bases between the germline ends. Libraries were prepared by immunoSEQ multiplex PCR; TCRdb keeps only in-frame clonotypes and omits some of them. The sample holds about 36,000 clones, roughly 92% seen once. The TCR comes from a female donor with multiple sclerosis, enrolled in a pregnancy study. Sequencing was performed on PBMCs (not recorded whether the cells were cultured). The chain employs TRBV5-4 and TRBJ2-5; D ambiguous. CDR3 residues: CASSLNWQVGETQYF. DNA of the CDR3: TGTGCCAGCAGCTTGAATTGGCAGGTTGGGGAGACCCAGTACTTC.